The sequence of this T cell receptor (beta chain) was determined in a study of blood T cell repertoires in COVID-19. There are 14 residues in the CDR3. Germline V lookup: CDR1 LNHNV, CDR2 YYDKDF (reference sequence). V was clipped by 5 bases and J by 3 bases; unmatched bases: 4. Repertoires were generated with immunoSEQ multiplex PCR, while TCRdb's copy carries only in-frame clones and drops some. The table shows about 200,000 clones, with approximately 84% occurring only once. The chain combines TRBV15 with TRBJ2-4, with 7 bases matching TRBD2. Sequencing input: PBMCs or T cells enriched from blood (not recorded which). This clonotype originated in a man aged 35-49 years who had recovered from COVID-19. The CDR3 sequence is CATSGGGYKNIQYF. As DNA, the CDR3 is TGTGCCACCAGCGGGGGAGGGTACAAAAACATTCAGTACTTC.